This T cell receptor (beta chain) was recovered during a study of shared T cell receptors in the human thymus. Germline assignment: CDR1 LGHNA and CDR2 YSLEER. This CDR3 has 16 residues. V lost 3 bases, J lost 4 bases, and 9 bases stayed unmatched. The protocol was immunoSEQ multiplex PCR, while the TCRdb copy is restricted to in-frame clones and leaves out a portion. The sample consists of about 710,000 clones, more than 70% of them appearing once. Separately, the same data were catalogued under a study of human thymus T cells.

Input material: thymocytes. The TCR originated in a boy in the first two years of life with a congenital heart defect. V is TRBV4-3 and J is TRBJ2-3, with 8 bases lining up with TRBD1. Here the CDR3 DNA reads TGCGCCAGCAGCCAGGGTAACAGGGGGAAGGCAGATACGCAGTATTTT. Protein sequence: CASSQGNRGKADTQYF.